Included here is one T cell receptor beta chain sequence, with context. One end of the junction varies from germline; a read error may be responsible. Some clones are missing from TCRdb's copy, which holds only in-frame ones; the method was immunoSEQ multiplex PCR. The table records about 23,000 clones, 73% of them present only once. Germline CDR1 SGHRS, CDR2 YFSETQ. The CDR3 covers 14 residues. These data are taken from a study of tumor-infiltrating lymphocytes in localized non-small cell lung cancer. The sample taken for sequencing was lung tumor tissue. The source of this sequence is a human donor with non-small cell lung cancer. The chain employs TRBV5-1 and TRBJ1-6; 8 bases are shared with TRBD1. DNA of the CDR3: TGCGCCAGCAGGTTGGACAGGGATAATTCACCCCTCCACTTT. Translated, it gives CASRLDRDNSPLHF.